Detailed here is one T cell receptor (beta chain). The antigen this receptor binds is unknown. Base qualities are missing; no much larger clone stands one base away. The library was obtained by the immunoSEQ multiplex PCR assay. For the multiplex PCR, a mixture combining 60 forward primers for TCR Vbeta segments and 13 reverse primers for TCR Jbeta segments was used. The CDR3 region of rearranged TCR beta genes was amplified from genomic DNA by a multiplex PCR assay. Amplified TCR beta libraries were sequenced as 87-base-pair reads on the Illumina HiSeq System. The original methods were these. A later analysis tallied around 80 million unique TCR beta chains across the approximately 670 repertoires, and about 12 million of those chains were shared by two or more donors. A nearest-neighbor algorithm error-corrected the raw reads and collapsed the reads into unique sequences, merging closely related sequences to remove PCR and sequencing errors. To assign V, D and J gene segments, CDR3 sequences were aligned to IMGT reference sequences. For a sequence to be retained, a match of at least six nucleotides to both a V gene segment and a J gene segment was required. A rearrangement was called productive if the CDR3 had no stop codons and remained in frame with V and J, and every other rearrangement was called non-productive. Following IMGT convention, CDR3 was defined as the stretch from the second conserved V-encoded cysteine up to the conserved J-encoded phenylalanine. In an earlier analysis of more than 550 of the donors, sequences lacking an unambiguous match to a single V gene segment were excluded. An earlier analysis of a few hundred of the donors classified V segments as functional when productive rearrangements were above 56.7% and as segregating when the standard deviation between donors was above 5%. A statistical classification framework was developed to diagnose cytomegalovirus status using the catalog of TCR beta chain sequences. In a later analysis, TCR nucleotide sequences were compared against IMGT/GENE-DB human TR gene sequences so that V and J genes could be assigned. Using the TCRdist pipeline, a later analysis assigned CDR3 sequences along with most-parsimonious VDJ recombination scenarios. In a later analysis, every TCR beta chain was defined by the combination of its CDR3 amino acid sequence and its V-gene family, and reads without a unique V-gene family were dropped. To address suspected cross-contamination and a sequencing artifact, a later analysis removed approximately 590 highly shared, low-generation-probability nucleotide sequences. A later analysis calculated a clonal expansion index for each public chain from normalized within-repertoire ranks of inferred template counts. In a later analysis, generation probabilities were computed using a VDJ recombination model fitted to out-of-frame rearrangements, and the results were checked against IGoR. Hypergeometric tests were used in a later analysis to score TCR-TCR, TCR-HLA and TCR-CMV co-occurrence, with a repertoire-size bias correction applied to the TCR pairs. In a later analysis, false discovery rates were estimated by permuting HLA or CMV assignments 20 times. In a later analysis, co-occurring TCRs were grouped using DBSCAN, and TCRdist sequence similarity was added for clustering within HLA-allele-positive subsets. For co-occurrence clustering, repertoires with fewer than 30,000 or more than 120,000 public chains were excluded, along with several repertoires with anomalous nucleotide sharing. Here the immuneACCESS table is served through TCRdb, limited to in-frame sequences with V and J called. Missing clones are a known gap in these copies; in checked studies unresolved V genes cover under half, and the rest lacks a known reason. V, J and clone size are those of that table, while D and trimming were read from the DNA. This sample comprises approximately 180,000 clones, around nine tenths of them detected only once. The ten biggest clones cover roughly 1.9% of the sample.

The CDR3 numbers 13 residues from cysteine through phenylalanine. The DNA shown is the 39-base CDR3, in frame from base 1. Via the germline V gene, CDR1 is SNHLY and CDR2 FYNNEI. A distance of 13 bases separates the germline ends of V and J, which lose 6 bases and 7 bases respectively. The data stem from a study of cytomegalovirus exposure and HLA in healthy donors (dated by TCRdb to about 2017). Background for the entire study: An earlier analysis of 587 of the donors reported approximately 260 Gb of sequence data and some 110 million unique TCR beta sequences obtained from approximately 180 million T cells. About 280 gigabases of sequencing data and roughly 90 million unique TCR sequences were included in an early release covering about 600 HLA-typed donors. Of the 398 genotyped donors, approximately 81% were placed in the genetic ancestry cluster associated with self-reported Caucasian donors. The study aimed to test whether cataloging public T cell receptors could reveal signatures of past pathogen exposure. The study used immunosequencing to profile the T cell repertoires of approximately 630 subjects and linked those repertoires to cytomegalovirus serostatus. Besides the first cohort of more than 650 subjects, a separate validation cohort made up of about 120 different subjects was used. To predict cytomegalovirus infection status, the study brought together high-throughput TCR immunosequencing, statistical association of individual TCRs with disease status, and machine learning. A later analysis re-examined previously published TCR beta repertoires from over 500 donors and added high-resolution HLA genotyping to investigate patterns of TCR occurrence. In the later analysis, no new phenotypic data were used to find candidate immune exposures; instead, reliance was placed on TCR beta sequences and their occurrence across donors. In an earlier analysis of more than 550 of the donors, high-throughput TCR beta sequencing was used to judge whether each TCR beta V gene segment behaved as functional or pseudogenic. Alongside the repertoire data, information on donor age, sex, ethnicity and CMV serostatus was compiled. In a later genetic analysis, genome-wide SNP genotypes for about 55% of the roughly 670 donors were used, and that subset was treated as a discovery cohort. Every repertoire in the discovery cohort had been generated on one and the same sequencing platform. HLA typing included class I and class II loci at four-digit resolution. The number of donors typed differed by locus, with 629-630 for A, B, C, DRB1 and DQB1, roughly 520 for DQA1, approximately 580 for DPA1, and approximately 470 for DPB1. Several DR-DQ haplotypes were treated as single units for association and clustering because of strong linkage in the cohort. Among about 360 genotyped donors of the cohort, an average of approximately 240,000 unique TCR beta nucleotide sequences were sequenced per donor, 15% to 20% of them non-productive.

Study-level results and caveats: About 15 rarely observed V segments, including chromosome 9 orphons, were excluded from the earlier analysis of a few hundred of the donors because counts were too low. The 87-base-pair reads could not distinguish some IMGT-functional V segments, including TRBV6-2 and TRBV6-3, so those segments were excluded. Because HLA typing was missing for some donors at each locus, association tests included only the typed subset. Sequencing depth was assumed to be roughly uniform across donors in the presence/absence analyses, though that assumption may not hold. In a later analysis, HLA-associated TCR beta chains were found to be more clonally expanded and to have lower generation probabilities than equally common non-associated chains. It was suggested by the authors that the approach could potentially be generalized to other disease states and immunological phenotypes. V-gene and J-gene trimming of TCR beta chains was associated with a missense DCLRE1C variant in a later genetic analysis, and the association was replicated in an independent cohort. In this cohort, only TCR beta chains were sequenced, and detectable features were limited by the absence of alpha or paired-chain data. According to a later genetic analysis, donors in an Asian-associated ancestry cluster had fewer N-insertions in productive TCRs than the approximately 650-donor mean. A later analysis found that TCR association rates varied across HLA loci, with DRB1 alleles showing the most associated TCRs and HLA-C alleles the fewest. Most TCR sequences were observed very rarely across donors, whereas some public TCRs were present in many individuals. A later analysis reported that several top co-occurrence clusters appeared linked to parvovirus B19, influenza, CMV and Epstein-Barr virus. Assigning TCR associations to individual alleles was difficult when HLA alleles, especially DR and DQ, strongly co-occurred. In both the original and validation cohorts, the classifier was reported to diagnose cytomegalovirus status with high specificity and sensitivity. A group of highly shared sequence variants was considered likely to be a technical artifact of the sequencing pipeline. A further reported finding was that TCR beta sequences accurately predicted the HLA-A and HLA-B alleles for most subjects in the first cohort. In vitro tests confirmed that a few of the cytomegalovirus-associated TCR beta chains recognize cytomegalovirus antigens. In the study, about 150 TCR beta chains were listed as associated with cytomegalovirus. CMV serostatus was the only immune exposure information available for the cohort. Broadly in line with IMGT annotations, most TCR beta V segments showed up in productive rearrangements about 87% or about 30% of the time in an earlier analysis of about 500 of the donors. According to a later analysis, most CMV-associated TCR beta chains appeared to be HLA-restricted, and the HLA associations seemed to be driven largely by CMV exposure. Linkage disequilibrium might explain the correlated functional status among segregating V segments, but an unknown experimental factor could not be excluded. Specific HLA alleles were associated with around 18,000 TCR beta sequences at a false discovery rate of 0.05 in a later analysis.

The cohort comprised around 700 healthy bone marrow donors. All cohort members were sampled while nominally healthy, although unrecorded immune exposures were likely present. The donor tested CMV seronegative, placing the donor among the 300 to 400 seronegative members of the cohort. A peripheral blood sample was collected from each donor, and TCR beta sequencing was performed on peripheral blood mononuclear cells. The Qiagen DNeasy Blood Extraction Kit was used to extract genomic DNA from the blood cell samples. Sequencing was done on a sample of PBMCs. This receptor was obtained from a woman aged 18-29 years in good health and CMV-seronegative. The V and J genes are TRBV2 and TRBJ2-1, and TRBD2 may be the D gene, going by 7 matching bases. The nucleotides read TGTGCCAGCAGGGGGGGGCCGGGAAATGAGCAGTTCTTC. Protein translation: CASRGGPGNEQFF. The CDR3, completed at both ends by the reference TRBV2 and TRBJ2-1 genes, gives the full variable domain EPEVTQTPSHQVTQMGQEVILRCVPISNHLYFYWYRQILGQKVEFLVSFYNNEISEKSEIFDDQFSVERPDGSNFTLKIRSTKLEDSAMYFCASRGGPGNEQFFGPGTRLTVL.